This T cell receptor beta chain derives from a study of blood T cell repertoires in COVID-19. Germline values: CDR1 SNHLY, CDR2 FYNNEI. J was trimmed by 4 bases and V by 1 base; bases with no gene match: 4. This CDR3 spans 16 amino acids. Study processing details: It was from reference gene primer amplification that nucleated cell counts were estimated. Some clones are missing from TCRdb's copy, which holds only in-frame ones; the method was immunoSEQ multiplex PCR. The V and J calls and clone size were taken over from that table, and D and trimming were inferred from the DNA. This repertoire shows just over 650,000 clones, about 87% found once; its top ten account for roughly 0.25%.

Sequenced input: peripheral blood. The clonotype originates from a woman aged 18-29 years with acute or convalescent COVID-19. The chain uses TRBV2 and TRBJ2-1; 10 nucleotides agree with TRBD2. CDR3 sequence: CASSEERGGKYNEQFF. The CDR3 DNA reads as TGTGCCAGCAGTGAAGAGCGGGGGGGCAAATACAATGAGCAGTTCTTC. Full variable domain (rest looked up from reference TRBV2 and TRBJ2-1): EPEVTQTPSHQVTQMGQEVILRCVPISNHLYFYWYRQILGQKVEFLVSFYNNEISEKSEIFDDQFSVERPDGSNFTLKIRSTKLEDSAMYFCASSEERGGKYNEQFFGPGTRLTVL.